This TCR beta chain was identified in a study of blood T cell repertoires in COVID-19 (dated by TCRdb to 2020 to 2021). Broadly, across the study: Collaborator samples came from the United States, Italy and Spain and covered acute and convalescent phases of COVID-19. The prospective study material was composed of cDNA or gDNA derived from T cells, B-cell-depleted T cells, or PBMCs. Subjects who had been exposed to COVID-19, were actively infected with it, or had recovered from it provided the deeply sampled blood TCRbeta repertoires that made up the dataset. The repertoires were released in a freely available public database intended as a resource for research on the immune response to SARS-CoV-2. The samples were drawn from the first 160 participants of the ongoing ImmuneRACE study and from more than 1,000 subjects provided by 6 global collaborators. The sample metadata nearly always contained a de-identified subject ID, COVID-19 status, age in years and sex. Where HLA class I and class II types were available, the types were taken from metadata supplied by the sample provider, not from assay-based typing.

Whole blood was collected in K2EDTA tubes by collaborating institutions according to the institutions' own protocols. Collaborator samples were shipped for TCRbeta analysis as frozen whole blood, isolated PBMCs, or DNA extracted from either sample type. The trim is 3 bases for V and 5 bases for J, with a gap of 10 bases between the germline ends. The germline V gene encodes CDR1 KGHSH and CDR2 LQKENI. Inclusive of the bounding cysteine and phenylalanine, the CDR3 is 14 residues long. Here the CDR3 DNA is all that survives: 42 bases in frame from base 1. What the research found in general, with its limitations: How much clinical and demographic metadata was included differed by source and by participant, and the metadata was provided uncurated.

Note on this clone: Its antigen target is currently unknown. Per-nucleotide qualities are absent, and no much larger clonotype sits a single base away.

TCRbeta CDR3 regions were amplified from genomic DNA using the immunoSEQ Assay, a bias-controlled multiplex PCR. The authors processed their data as follows. Within the assay, amplification of reference gene primers was used to estimate how many nucleated cells each sample contained. To quantify the absolute abundance of each unique TCRbeta CDR3 rearrangement, sequence reads were collapsed and filtered. Productive Simpson clonality was computed per sample as the square root of Simpson's diversity index over productive rearrangements. In TCRdb, the immuneACCESS table is reduced to in-frame sequences with V and J assigned. These tables do not hold every clone; where another copy was compared, an unresolved V gene accounts for under half, and the others remain unexplained. The V and J calls and clone size were taken over from that table, and D and trimming were inferred from the DNA. Present in this sample are 52,000 or so clones, 90% of which were seen just once. The top ten constitute more than 7.5% of the sample.

This receptor was obtained from an elderly woman with acute or convalescent COVID-19. Sequencing input: peripheral blood. The rearranged chain carries TRBV18 and TRBJ1-4; D gene: possibly TRBD1, on 6 matching bases. CDR3 loop: CASSPLQGNEKLFF. The DNA reads as follows: TGTGCCAGCTCACCTCTGCAGGGGAATGAAAAACTGTTTTTT.